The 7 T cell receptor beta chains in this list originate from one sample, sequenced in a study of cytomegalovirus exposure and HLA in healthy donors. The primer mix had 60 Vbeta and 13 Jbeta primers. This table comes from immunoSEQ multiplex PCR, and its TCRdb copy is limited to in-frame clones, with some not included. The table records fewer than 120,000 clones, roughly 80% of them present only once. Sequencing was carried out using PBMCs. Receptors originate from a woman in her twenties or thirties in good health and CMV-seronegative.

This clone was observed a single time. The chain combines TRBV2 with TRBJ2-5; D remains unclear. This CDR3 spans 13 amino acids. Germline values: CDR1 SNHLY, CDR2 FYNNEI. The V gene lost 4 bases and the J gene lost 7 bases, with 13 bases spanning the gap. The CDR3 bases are TGTGCCAGCAGTGTTTTGATAGCCGGGACCCAGTACTTC. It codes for CASSVLIAGTQYF.

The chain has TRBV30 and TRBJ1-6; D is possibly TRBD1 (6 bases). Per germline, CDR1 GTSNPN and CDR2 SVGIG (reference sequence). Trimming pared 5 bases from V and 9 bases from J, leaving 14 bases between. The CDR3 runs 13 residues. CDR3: CAWDTGRSSPLHF. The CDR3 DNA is TGTGCCTGGGACACAGGGCGTTCTTCACCCCTCCACTTT. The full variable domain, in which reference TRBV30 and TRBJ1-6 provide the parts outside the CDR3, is SQTIHQWPATLVQPVGSPLSLECTVEGTSNPNLYWYRQAAGRGLQLLFYSVGIGQISSEVPQNLSASRPQDRQFILSSKKLLLSDSGFYLCAWDTGRSSPLHFGNGTRLTVT.

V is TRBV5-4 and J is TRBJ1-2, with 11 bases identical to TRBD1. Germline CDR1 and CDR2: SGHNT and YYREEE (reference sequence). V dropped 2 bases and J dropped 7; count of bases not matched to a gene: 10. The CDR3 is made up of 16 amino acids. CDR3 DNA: TGTGCCAGCAGCTTTAACCCAGGGACAGGGGGTTCTGGCTACACCTTC. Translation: CASSFNPGTGGSGYTF.

The CDR3 DNA sequence: TGTGCCAGCAGCCAATCAGTCCAGGCGGGAGGGCCCTACAATGAGCAGTTCTTC. It translates to CASSQSVQAGGPYNEQFF. This chain links TRBV16 with TRBJ2-1; 9 bases line up with TRBD2. Germline V CDR1 and CDR2: KGHSY, FQNENV. Germline trimming cut 0 bases from V and 2 bases from J; bases unmatched to any gene: 8. The length of the CDR3 is 18 residues.

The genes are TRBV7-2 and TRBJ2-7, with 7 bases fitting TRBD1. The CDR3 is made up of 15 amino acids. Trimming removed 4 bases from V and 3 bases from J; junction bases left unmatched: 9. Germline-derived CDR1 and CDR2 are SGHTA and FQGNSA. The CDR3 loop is CASSSFRDSRYEQYF. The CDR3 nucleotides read TGTGCCAGCAGCTCATTCCGGGACAGCCGCTACGAGCAGTACTTC.

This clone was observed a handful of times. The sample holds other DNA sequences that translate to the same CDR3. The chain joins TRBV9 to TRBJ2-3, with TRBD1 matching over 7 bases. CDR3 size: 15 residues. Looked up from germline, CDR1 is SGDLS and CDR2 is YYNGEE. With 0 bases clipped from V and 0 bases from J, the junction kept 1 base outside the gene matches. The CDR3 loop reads CASSVEGASTDTQYF. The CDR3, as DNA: TGTGCCAGCAGCGTAGAGGGGGCCAGCACAGATACGCAGTATTTT.

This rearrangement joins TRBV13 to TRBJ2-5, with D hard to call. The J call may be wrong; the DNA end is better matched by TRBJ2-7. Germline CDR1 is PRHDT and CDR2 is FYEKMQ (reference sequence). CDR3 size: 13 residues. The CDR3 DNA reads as TGTGCCAGCAGCTTAGTGGGCAGCTACGAGCAGTACTTC. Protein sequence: CASSLVGSYEQYF.